The rows below give T cell receptor beta chains drawn from one sample of a study of cytomegalovirus exposure and HLA in healthy donors. The table came from immunoSEQ multiplex PCR; TCRdb's copy has only in-frame clones and leaves some out. The sample shows just under 150,000 clones, roughly 87% of them seen only once. Sequences were obtained from PBMCs. The receptors shown here come from a man aged 18 to 30 in good health and CMV-seropositive. CDR3s include the opening cysteine and the closing phenylalanine or tryptophan. A D gene is named only where the DNA matches it firmly. Not every row has a clone size; where given, it reads once, few, many or a size class.

d_gene: NA; j_gene: TRBJ2-7; abundance: few; v_gene: TRBV14; CDR3aa: CASSQWTTTKGGQYF; CDR3nt: TGTGCCAGCAGCCAATGGACTACCACCAAGGGTGGGCAGTACTTC
d_gene: NA; j_gene: TRBJ2-1; abundance: NA; v_gene: TRBV5-1; CDR3aa: CASSLATGIEQFF; CDR3nt: TGCGCCAGCAGCTTGGCCACGGGGATTGAGCAGTTCTTC
d_gene: NA; j_gene: TRBJ2-1; abundance: NA; v_gene: TRBV6-6; CDR3aa: CASSYTPNEQFF; CDR3nt: TGTGCCAGCAGTTATACTCCCAATGAGCAGTTCTTC
d_gene: TRBD1; j_gene: TRBJ1-4; abundance: few; v_gene: TRBV5-1; CDR3aa: CASSSGQGGEKLFF; CDR3nt: TGCGCCAGCAGCTCCGGACAGGGTGGTGAAAAACTGTTTTTT
d_gene: NA; j_gene: TRBJ1-1; abundance: NA; v_gene: TRBV5-1; CDR3aa: CASSLALAGLNTEAFF; CDR3nt: TGCGCCAGCAGCTTGGCCCTGGCAGGGCTGAACACTGAAGCTTTCTTT
d_gene: TRBD1; j_gene: TRBJ2-1; abundance: NA; v_gene: TRBV27; CDR3aa: CASSSPTGNPYNEQFF; CDR3nt: TGTGCCAGCAGTTCCCCGACAGGGAACCCTTACAATGAGCAGTTCTTC
d_gene: TRBD2; j_gene: TRBJ2-7; abundance: NA; v_gene: TRBV18; CDR3aa: CASSPRTSSSYEQYF; CDR3nt: TGTGCCAGCTCACCAAGGACTAGCAGCTCCTACGAGCAGTACTTC
d_gene: NA; j_gene: TRBJ2-7; abundance: NA; v_gene: TRBV7-8; CDR3aa: CASSFRQPSYEQYF; CDR3nt: TGTGCCAGCAGCTTCCGACAGCCTTCCTACGAGCAGTACTTC
d_gene: NA; j_gene: TRBJ1-2; abundance: NA; v_gene: TRBV6-5; CDR3aa: CASNPGAYYGYTF; CDR3nt: TGTGCCAGCAACCCAGGGGCCTATTATGGCTACACCTTC
d_gene: TRBD1; j_gene: TRBJ2-2; abundance: NA; v_gene: TRBV4-1; CDR3aa: CASSQDRGTGELFF; CDR3nt: TGCGCCAGCAGCCAGGACAGGGGAACCGGGGAGCTGTTTTTT
d_gene: NA; j_gene: TRBJ1-2; abundance: NA; v_gene: TRBV19; CDR3aa: CASSIGLSNYGYTF; CDR3nt: TGTGCCAGTAGTATAGGGCTTTCTAACTATGGCTACACCTTC
d_gene: TRBD1; j_gene: TRBJ1-1; abundance: NA; v_gene: TRBV6-1; CDR3aa: CASSEALSGGVNTEAFF; CDR3nt: TGTGCCAGCAGTGAAGCATTGTCAGGGGGCGTGAACACTGAAGCTTTCTTT
d_gene: NA; j_gene: TRBJ2-3; abundance: NA; v_gene: TRBV27; CDR3aa: CASSRSRSPSDTQYF; CDR3nt: TGTGCCAGCAGTCGATCTAGATCCCCCTCAGATACGCAGTATTTT
d_gene: NA; j_gene: TRBJ1-1; abundance: NA; v_gene: TRBV5-1; CDR3aa: CASSREANTEAFF; CDR3nt: TGCGCCAGCAGCAGGGAGGCGAACACTGAAGCTTTCTTT
d_gene: NA; j_gene: TRBJ1-1; abundance: few; v_gene: TRBV11-2; CDR3aa: CASSPSRSTEAFF; CDR3nt: TGTGCCAGCAGTCCAAGCAGGTCAACTGAAGCTTTCTTT
d_gene: TRBD1; j_gene: TRBJ1-6; abundance: NA; v_gene: TRBV19; CDR3aa: CASGQVNNSPLHF; CDR3nt: TGTGCCAGTGGACAGGTTAATAATTCACCCCTCCACTTT
d_gene: TRBD1; j_gene: TRBJ1-1; abundance: NA; v_gene: TRBV2; CDR3aa: CASRGRQGNTEAFF; CDR3nt: TGTGCCAGCAGGGGAAGACAGGGAAACACTGAAGCTTTCTTT
d_gene: NA; j_gene: TRBJ2-7; abundance: NA; v_gene: TRBV30; CDR3aa: CAWSVGGPYEQYF; CDR3nt: TGTGCCTGGAGTGTCGGAGGTCCCTACGAGCAGTACTTC
d_gene: NA; j_gene: TRBJ2-5; abundance: NA; v_gene: TRBV6-6; CDR3aa: CASSGVGRQETQYF; CDR3nt: TGTGCCAGCAGCGGGGTTGGGAGGCAAGAGACCCAGTACTTC
d_gene: NA; j_gene: TRBJ1-1; abundance: once; v_gene: TRBV15; CDR3aa: CATSRGRVRTEAFF; CDR3nt: TGTGCCACCAGCAGAGGCCGGGTACGGACTGAAGCTTTCTTT
d_gene: TRBD2; j_gene: TRBJ2-7; abundance: NA; v_gene: TRBV6-5; CDR3aa: CASSYSQAGGDEQYF; CDR3nt: TGTGCCAGCAGTTACTCTCAAGCGGGAGGTGACGAGCAGTACTTC
d_gene: TRBD2; j_gene: TRBJ2-7; abundance: NA; v_gene: TRBV7-8; CDR3aa: CASSLGGGISYEQYF; CDR3nt: TGTGCCAGCAGCTTAGGCGGGGGTATTTCCTACGAGCAGTACTTC
d_gene: NA; j_gene: TRBJ2-1; abundance: NA; v_gene: TRBV13; CDR3aa: CASSLSQGDNEQFF; CDR3nt: TGTGCCAGCAGCTTAAGTCAGGGTGACAATGAGCAGTTCTTC
d_gene: NA; j_gene: TRBJ2-5; abundance: NA; v_gene: TRBV6-1; CDR3aa: CASTRSQGTQETQYF; CDR3nt: TGTGCCAGCACCCGTTCTCAGGGTACTCAAGAGACCCAGTACTTC
d_gene: NA; j_gene: TRBJ2-7; abundance: NA; v_gene: TRBV6-5; CDR3aa: CASSLTQGFSYEQYF; CDR3nt: TGTGCCAGCAGTCTCACCCAGGGGTTCTCCTACGAGCAGTACTTC
d_gene: TRBD2; j_gene: TRBJ2-1; abundance: NA; v_gene: TRBV19; CDR3aa: CASSWGLAAYNEQFF; CDR3nt: TGTGCCAGTAGTTGGGGACTAGCGGCCTACAATGAGCAGTTCTTC
d_gene: TRBD1; j_gene: TRBJ1-2; abundance: NA; v_gene: TRBV30; CDR3aa: CAWSVLTGDTNYGYTF; CDR3nt: TGTGCCTGGAGTGTACTAACAGGGGACACAAACTATGGCTACACCTTC
d_gene: NA; j_gene: TRBJ2-4; abundance: NA; v_gene: TRBV27; CDR3aa: CASSSYPIHRQKNIQYF; CDR3nt: TGTGCCAGCAGTTCTTACCCGATACATAGACAGAAAAACATTCAGTACTTC
d_gene: TRBD1; j_gene: TRBJ2-3; abundance: NA; v_gene: TRBV5-1; CDR3aa: CASSLGGGLLERQYF; CDR3nt: TGCGCCAGCAGCTTGGGAGGGGGCCTCCTCGAGAGGCAGTATTTT
d_gene: NA; j_gene: TRBJ2-3; abundance: many; v_gene: TRBV6-4; CDR3aa: CASSESGSTDTQYF; CDR3nt: TGTGCCAGCAGTGAATCAGGGAGCACAGATACGCAGTATTTT
d_gene: TRBD1; j_gene: TRBJ1-5; abundance: NA; v_gene: TRBV15; CDR3aa: CATGTDRHSNQPQHF; CDR3nt: TGTGCCACCGGGACAGATCGGCACTCCAATCAGCCCCAGCATTTT
d_gene: NA; j_gene: TRBJ1-1; abundance: NA; v_gene: TRBV20-1; CDR3aa: CSALFGRGAFF; CDR3nt: TGCAGTGCCCTCTTCGGGAGAGGGGCTTTCTTT
d_gene: NA; j_gene: TRBJ2-1; abundance: NA; v_gene: TRBV29-1; CDR3aa: CSVDTYNEQFF; CDR3nt: TGCAGCGTTGACACCTACAATGAGCAGTTCTTC
d_gene: NA; j_gene: TRBJ2-1; abundance: once; v_gene: TRBV5-1; CDR3aa: CASSFVSSRNEQFF; CDR3nt: TGCGCCAGCAGCTTCGTGTCCTCTCGGAATGAGCAGTTCTTC
d_gene: NA; j_gene: TRBJ2-3; abundance: NA; v_gene: TRBV6-5; CDR3aa: CASSWGDTDTQYF; CDR3nt: TGTGCCAGCAGTTGGGGGGACACAGATACGCAGTATTTT
d_gene: TRBD1; j_gene: TRBJ2-1; abundance: NA; v_gene: TRBV6-4; CDR3aa: CASTPRTGHGEQFF; CDR3nt: TGTGCCAGCACCCCGAGGACAGGACATGGGGAGCAGTTCTTC
d_gene: NA; j_gene: TRBJ2-4; abundance: NA; v_gene: TRBV29-1; CDR3aa: CSPYSTTNIQYF; CDR3nt: TGCAGCCCCTACAGCACCACAAACATTCAGTACTTC
d_gene: TRBD1; j_gene: TRBJ2-7; abundance: NA; v_gene: TRBV5-1; CDR3aa: CASSLVGTAYEQYF; CDR3nt: TGCGCCAGCAGCTTGGTAGGGACAGCTTACGAGCAGTACTTC
d_gene: NA; j_gene: TRBJ1-5; abundance: NA; v_gene: TRBV6-1; CDR3aa: CASTLETHQPQHF; CDR3nt: TGTGCCAGCACCCTCGAGACTCATCAGCCCCAGCATTTT
d_gene: TRBD1; j_gene: TRBJ1-2; abundance: NA; v_gene: TRBV27; CDR3aa: CASSPRQGYGYTF; CDR3nt: TGTGCCAGCAGTCCCCGACAGGGCTATGGCTACACCTTC
d_gene: TRBD2; j_gene: TRBJ2-3; abundance: once; v_gene: TRBV4-1; CDR3aa: CASSQRGTSGGKNTQYF; CDR3nt: TGCGCCAGCAGCCAAAGGGGGACTAGCGGGGGAAAGAATACGCAGTATTTT
d_gene: NA; j_gene: TRBJ1-2; abundance: NA; v_gene: TRBV10-3; CDR3aa: CAISDPLGGGNYGYTF; CDR3nt: TGTGCCATCAGTGACCCACTCGGGGGAGGGAACTATGGCTACACCTTC
d_gene: TRBD2; j_gene: TRBJ2-5; abundance: NA; v_gene: TRBV7-6; CDR3aa: CASSSRLAGGKLETQYF; CDR3nt: TGTGCCAGCAGCTCGCGACTAGCGGGGGGAAAACTAGAGACCCAGTACTTC
d_gene: NA; j_gene: TRBJ2-3; abundance: NA; v_gene: TRBV7-9; CDR3aa: CASSLSITDTQYF; CDR3nt: TGTGCCAGCAGCTTATCAATCACAGATACGCAGTATTTT
d_gene: TRBD1; j_gene: TRBJ1-2; abundance: NA; v_gene: TRBV10-3; CDR3aa: CAIRDPDRGFGYTF; CDR3nt: TGTGCCATCAGGGACCCGGACAGGGGGTTTGGCTACACCTTC
d_gene: NA; j_gene: TRBJ2-1; abundance: NA; v_gene: TRBV5-6; CDR3aa: CASSSVPQYNEQFF; CDR3nt: TGTGCCAGCAGCTCGGTGCCACAGTACAATGAGCAGTTCTTC
d_gene: NA; j_gene: TRBJ1-1; abundance: NA; v_gene: TRBV10-3; CDR3aa: CAISEEGYRTEAFF; CDR3nt: TGTGCCATCAGTGAGGAGGGTTATAGGACTGAAGCTTTCTTT
d_gene: NA; j_gene: TRBJ1-1; abundance: NA; v_gene: TRBV11-2; CDR3aa: CASSARTGSTEAFF; CDR3nt: TGTGCCAGCAGCGCCAGGACGGGGTCGACTGAAGCTTTCTTT
d_gene: TRBD2; j_gene: TRBJ2-7; abundance: NA; v_gene: TRBV7-8; CDR3aa: CASSFSASGGPYEQYF; CDR3nt: TGTGCCAGCAGCTTTTCTGCTAGCGGGGGACCCTACGAGCAGTACTTC
d_gene: TRBD2; j_gene: TRBJ2-2; abundance: NA; v_gene: TRBV28; CDR3aa: CATASGSFTGELFF; CDR3nt: TGTGCCACTGCTAGCGGGAGCTTCACCGGGGAGCTGTTTTTT
d_gene: NA; j_gene: TRBJ2-7; abundance: NA; v_gene: TRBV4-1; CDR3aa: CASSHFSYEQYF; CDR3nt: TGCGCCAGCAGCCACTTCTCTTACGAGCAGTACTTC
d_gene: NA; j_gene: TRBJ1-2; abundance: NA; v_gene: TRBV14; CDR3aa: CASSPRPGDGYTF; CDR3nt: TGTGCCAGCAGCCCCCGGCCCGGGGATGGCTACACCTTC
d_gene: NA; j_gene: TRBJ2-1; abundance: NA; v_gene: TRBV30; CDR3aa: CAWNPSSNEQFF; CDR3nt: TGTGCCTGGAACCCGAGCTCCAATGAGCAGTTCTTC